The next 15 T cell receptor beta chains were all read from a single sample in a study of blood T cell repertoires in COVID-19. Measured with immunoSEQ multiplex PCR; TCRdb has only the in-frame clones, and not every one. In the table there are under 150,000 clones, 87% of which are singletons. The specimen sequenced was peripheral blood. The source is a middle-aged man with active COVID-19.

This clone has only one observation. Given the absence of the conserved phenylalanine or tryptophan at the CDR3 end, a read error is likely. Because the CDR3's place on the DNA is in doubt, the DNA is left out and the CDR3 is given as listed by TCRdb. This chain joins TRBV5-5 and TRBJ2-7; TRBD1 reflects the table's D call only, with no check against the DNA. Germline assignment: CDR1 SGHKS and CDR2 YYEKEE (reference sequence). The CDR3 length is 11 residues, termini included. CDR3 residues: CASSRGGDRGL.

This chain uses TRBV7-9 with TRBJ1-2; no firm D call. This CDR3 spans 16 amino acids. CDR1 and CDR2 from the germline V gene are SEHNR and FQNEAQ (reference sequence). Trimming stripped 4 bases from V and 0 bases from J, with 15 bases between. The CDR3 reads CASSSVATTTNYGYTF. CDR3 DNA sequence: TGTGCCAGCAGCTCAGTAGCGACAACTACTAACTATGGCTACACCTTC.

The chain employs TRBV28 and TRBJ1-3, with unresolved D. The germline gives CDR1 MDHEN, CDR2 SYDVKM. Trimming removed 7 bases at V and 0 bases at J, with 10 bases between. The CDR3 consists of 14 residues. CDR3 sequence (DNA): TGTGCCAGCACCCCACAGAGCTCTGGAAACACCATATATTTT. It translates to CASTPQSSGNTIYF.

This clone was seen more than once but under ten times. The chain is built from TRBV3-1 (or the pseudogene TRBV3-2) and TRBJ2-1; 9 nucleotides agree with TRBD2. CDR1 and CDR2 (germline): LGHDT, YNNKEL (reference sequence). The junction had 8 bases not matched to a gene; V was cut back by 1 base and J by 7 bases. This CDR3 is built from 16 residues. The CDR3 protein is CASSQVRLAGTNEQFF. The DNA for the CDR3 is TGTGCCAGCAGCCAAGTAAGGCTAGCGGGGACAAATGAGCAGTTCTTC.

The genes are TRBV5-4 and TRBJ2-2; TRBD1 is a possible D gene (5 bases). Germline CDR1 reads SGHNT; CDR2 reads YYREEE (reference sequence). The CDR3 has 15 residues. The V and J ends lost 4 bases and 0 bases respectively, with 10 bases between them. CDR3 in amino acids: CASSAAGSNTGELFF. The CDR3 DNA follows: TGTGCCAGCAGCGCCGCAGGGTCGAACACCGGGGAGCTGTTTTTT.

The chain combines TRBV11-2 with TRBJ1-1; D ambiguous. V lost 5 bases to trimming and J lost 6 bases, with 10 bases between them. Germline loops: CDR1 SGHAT, CDR2 FQNNGV. This CDR3 has 12 amino acids. The CDR3: CASSHRRSEAFF. For the CDR3, the DNA is TGTGCCAGCAGCCATCGTCGGTCTGAAGCTTTCTTT.

V usage is TRBV5-1 and J usage is TRBJ2-7, with TRBD2 matching over 7 bases. From germline, CDR1 is SGHRS and CDR2 YFSETQ. With V trimmed by 4 bases and J by 2 bases, 15 bases remained unmatched. This CDR3 has 17 amino acids. Written as DNA, the CDR3 is TGCGCCAGCAGCCCAGCCTTCACCCGGACTAGAACCTACGAGCAGTACTTC. Protein product: CASSPAFTRTRTYEQYF.

The gene calls are TRBV3-1 (or the pseudogene TRBV3-2) and TRBJ2-2; unclear D gene. Trimming pared 0 bases from V and 4 bases from J, leaving 3 bases between. The germline V gene has CDR1 LGHDT and CDR2 YNNKEL (reference sequence). There are 13 residues in the CDR3. CDR3 in amino acids: CASSQDSTGELFF. DNA for the CDR3: TGTGCCAGCAGCCAAGATAGCACCGGGGAGCTGTTTTTT.

The count of this clone is one. J is TRBJ1-1 and V is TRBV7-3; weak D call: TRBD1 (5 bases). CDR1 is SGHTA and CDR2 is FQGTGA in the germline V gene. V lost 5 bases and J lost 1, with 11 bases in between. The CDR3 loop spans 14 amino acids. CDR3 in amino acids: CASSAAGPNTEAFF. CDR3 DNA sequence: TGTGCCAGCAGCGCTGCGGGACCGAACACTGAAGCTTTCTTT.

The genes are TRBV7-8 and TRBJ1-1, with a weak D call TRBD1 (5 bases). The CDR3 spans 14 residues. V was pared by 7 bases and J by 1 base, with 13 bases between. Germline CDR1 and CDR2: SGHVS and FQNEAQ. CDR3 region: CASTFGGRNTEAFF. The CDR3 bases are TGTGCCAGCACCTTTGGGGGGAGGAACACTGAAGCTTTCTTT.

The J gene is TRBJ2-7, the V gene TRBV3-1 (or the pseudogene TRBV3-2); 7 bases align to TRBD2. CDR1 is LGHDT and CDR2 is YNNKEL in the germline V gene (reference sequence). Losses at the gene ends were 3 bases for V and 4 bases for J; bases not matched to a gene: 3. This CDR3 region has 13 residues. CDR3 bases: TGTGCCAGCAGCCACGGCGGGGGTTACGAGCAGTACTTC. This gives the protein CASSHGGGYEQYF.

The chain joins TRBV5-4 to TRBJ2-2; the D gene is possibly TRBD1 (5 bases). V was cut by 4 bases and J by 2 bases, with 12 bases left in between. This CDR3 contains 15 residues. Germline V gene sequence: CDR1 SGHNT, CDR2 YYREEE (reference sequence). The CDR3 bases are TGTGCCAGCAGCCTGCAGGGCACTAACACCGGGGAGCTGTTTTTT. Translated, it gives CASSLQGTNTGELFF.

V usage is TRBV7-2 and J usage is TRBJ2-7, with TRBD2 matching 8 bases. CDR1 SGHTA and CDR2 FQGNSA come from the germline V gene. Trimming cost V 1 base and J 4 bases; bases outside gene matches: 12. CDR3 size: 17 residues. The CDR3 reads CASSLEQGPGGGYEQYF. Written as DNA, the CDR3 is TGTGCCAGCAGCTTAGAACAGGGCCCCGGGGGGGGATACGAGCAGTACTTC.

DNA for the CDR3: TGCGCCAGCAGCCCGGGACAGAATAATTCACCCCTCCACTTT. It encodes CASSPGQNNSPLHF. The chain couples TRBV5-1 to TRBJ1-6; TRBD1 agrees at 7 bases. CDR1 SGHRS and CDR2 YFSETQ come from the germline V gene. CDR3 length: 14 residues. Losses at the gene ends were 4 bases for V and 5 bases for J; bases not matched to a gene: 3.

The rearrangement links TRBV6-1 to TRBJ2-3, with TRBD1 as a possible D gene (6 bases). The CDR3 consists of 12 residues. Germline CDR1 MNHNS, CDR2 SASEGT. V was shortened by 2 bases and J by 11 bases, with 11 bases between the two germline ends. In nucleotides, the CDR3 is TGTGCCAGCAGTGAATTGGGGGCCCTGCAGTATTTT. Its protein product is CASSELGALQYF.